One sample yielded the 12 T cell receptor beta chains listed below, sequenced in a study of early T cells in non-severe SARS-CoV-2 infection. Each CDR3 protein is one row after TCRdb ran MiXCR on the 5' RACE reads. The data hold 50,000 or so distinct CDR3 sequences, with roughly 12% observed a single time. Sequences were obtained from whole blood. The receptors were sampled from an adult who was a healthcare worker with PCR-confirmed SARS-CoV-2 infection or an uninfected control (not recorded which).

In this sample, this clonotype turned up many times. The chain is built from TRBV5-1 and TRBJ2-2; D remains unclear. Trimming shortened V by 0 bases and J by 4 bases, and 7 bases separated the two germline ends. Germline loops: CDR1 SGHRS, CDR2 YFSETQ. The CDR3 covers 14 residues. This CDR3 is CASSLVAGTGELFF. The DNA for the CDR3 is TGCGCCAGCAGCTTGGTCGCAGGCACCGGGGAGCTGTTTTTT.

This clonotype was detected ten times or more. The CDR3 DNA is TGCAGCGTTGAAGCCCACGGACAGGGAAGCGTCGAGACCCAGTACTTC. This encodes CSVEAHGQGSVETQYF. The chain recombines TRBV29-1 with TRBJ2-5; 8 nucleotides agree with TRBD1. The length of the CDR3 is 16 residues. The junction had 12 bases not matched to a gene; V was cut back by 1 base and J by 5 bases. Germline CDR1 reads SQVTM; CDR2 reads ANQGSEA.

Only a few counts were recorded for this clonotype. The rearrangement uses TRBV29-1 and TRBJ1-5, with TRBD1 matching 8 bases. The CDR3 is made up of 13 amino acids. CDR1 SQVTM and CDR2 ANQGSEA come from the germline V gene. The CDR3 loop reads CSEPYRGDQPQHF. CDR3 nucleotide sequence: TGCAGTGAACCATACAGGGGGGATCAGCCCCAGCATTTT.

This clonotype was seen at least ten times. This chain connects TRBV28 to TRBJ2-7, with 7 bases aligning to TRBD2. The V and J ends lost 7 bases and 3 bases, in that order; junction bases with no gene match: 12. The CDR3 totals 15 residues. Germline V CDR1 and CDR2: MDHEN, SYDVKM. The CDR3 loop reads CASTPGEGTSYEQYF. DNA of the CDR3: TGTGCCAGCACTCCTGGGGAGGGGACCAGCTACGAGCAGTACTTC. The variable domain in full, with the rest retrieved from reference TRBV28 and TRBJ2-7, is DVKVTQSSRYLVKRTGEKVFLECVQDMDHENMFWYRQDPGLGLRLIYFSYDVKMKEKGDIPEGYSVSREKKERFSLILESASTNQTSMYLCASTPGEGTSYEQYFGPGTRLTVT.

This clonotype was observed a handful of times. The chain links TRBV7-9 to TRBJ2-1; TRBD2 agrees at 7 bases. This CDR3 spans 13 amino acids. The junction had 1 base not matched to a gene; V was cut back by 5 bases and J by 3 bases. CDR1 SEHNR and CDR2 FQNEAQ come from the germline V gene (reference sequence). The CDR3 region is CASSGLDYNEQFF. For the CDR3, the DNA is TGTGCCAGCAGCGGACTAGACTACAATGAGCAGTTCTTC.

This clonotype has at least ten counts. The genes are TRBV5-1 and TRBJ2-5; TRBD1 matches at 9 bases. Germline CDR1 reads SGHRS; CDR2 reads YFSETQ. Trimming at V came to 4 bases and at J to 2 bases, leaving 3 bases not matched to a gene. This CDR3 has 14 residues. CDR3 sequence: CASSGQGNQETQYF. The CDR3 DNA sequence: TGCGCCAGCAGCGGACAGGGGAATCAAGAGACCCAGTACTTC.

This clonotype was seen repeatedly, ten times or more. The chain has TRBV6-2 or TRBV6-3 and TRBJ2-1; 13 bases map to TRBD2. Per germline, CDR1 MNHEY and CDR2 SVGEGT. The CDR3 spans 20 residues. V shed 10 bases, J shed 7 bases, and the junction held 25 bases outside the gene matches. In DNA, the CDR3 is TGTGCCACCGTGGGACTAGCGGGACCGTCTTTAAGCGGGGCAAAGAATGAGCAGTTCTTC. Its protein is CATVGLAGPSLSGAKNEQFF.

The gene calls are TRBV6-5 and TRBJ2-7; 9 bases fit TRBD1. The CDR3 is made up of 14 amino acids. With V trimmed by 9 bases and J by 4 bases, 10 bases remained unmatched. Germline loops: CDR1 MNHEY, CDR2 SVGAGI. CDR3 loop: CASLYRDREYEQYF. CDR3 DNA sequence: TGTGCCAGTTTATACCGGGACAGGGAGTACGAGCAGTACTTC.

This rearrangement joins TRBV2 to TRBJ1-1; no definite D call. Germline lookup yields CDR1 SNHLY and CDR2 FYNNEI. The CDR3 runs to 13 residues. Trimming pared 7 bases from V and 2 bases from J, leaving 11 bases between. The CDR3, as DNA: TGTGCCAGCACTATCACGGGAAACACTGAAGCTTTCTTT. This translates into CASTITGNTEAFF. Combining the CDR3 with reference TRBV2 and TRBJ1-1 gives the whole variable domain EPEVTQTPSHQVTQMGQEVILRCVPISNHLYFYWYRQILGQKVEFLVSFYNNEISEKSEIFDDQFSVERPDGSNFTLKIRSTKLEDSAMYFCASTITGNTEAFFGQGTRLTVV.

This rearrangement joins TRBV12-3 or TRBV12-4 to TRBJ1-5, with 10 bases lining up with TRBD1. V shed 6 bases and J 4 bases; nucleotides not matched to a gene: 9. The CDR3 runs 16 residues. CDR3 residues: CASSLRTGGENQPQHF. CDR3 coding DNA: TGTGCCAGCAGCCTGCGGACAGGGGGGGAAAATCAGCCCCAGCATTTT.

This clonotype was counted only a few times. The rearrangement joins TRBV28 to TRBJ2-7, with 9 bases that match TRBD1. CDR1 and CDR2 from the germline V gene are MDHEN and SYDVKM. V lost 6 bases and J lost 5; bases outside the gene matches: 8. The CDR3 covers 14 residues. CDR3 coding DNA: TGTGCCAGCAGCCGTCTACAGGGGGCGAACGAGCAGTACTTC. Protein: CASSRLQGANEQYF.

This clonotype was seen a few times. The V and J genes are TRBV6-2 or TRBV6-3 and TRBJ1-1; D is unclear. Germline V gives CDR1 MNHEY, CDR2 SVGEGT. V was pared by 4 bases and J by 6 bases, with 9 bases between. The CDR3 runs to 12 residues. The CDR3 protein is CASSLTGAEAFF. Written as DNA, the CDR3 is TGTGCCAGCAGTTTAACCGGCGCTGAAGCTTTCTTT.